Following are 24 T cell receptor beta chains from one sample sequenced in a study of tumor-infiltrating lymphocytes in primary liver carcinoma. Germline DNA was also extracted, and blood RNA was taken from unsorted whole blood. With a constant-region primer, TCR beta cDNA was made from around 520 ng of total RNA. Slightly modified ARM-PCR served as the procedure for the TCR beta libraries. These libraries came from three rounds of nested multiplex PCR. Forward primers for TRBV1-TRBV30 and a C-beta reverse primer served the first two PCR rounds, at approximately 10 cycles each. TCRdb ran MiXCR on the multiplex PCR reads and lists one entry per CDR3 protein. The sample lists hundreds of thousands of distinct CDR3 sequences, 58% occurring once. Sequencing input: peripheral blood. The receptors here all came from a woman aged 30 to 39 with primary liver carcinoma and hepatitis B virus infection.

The V and J genes are TRBV10-2 and TRBJ1-6; D uncertain. Germline V gene lookup returns CDR1 WSHSY and CDR2 SAAADI. This CDR3 is built from 15 residues. The germline V and J ends were trimmed by 7 bases and 7 bases, with 17 bases remaining between them. The CDR3 nucleotides are TGCGCCAGCATCGGGAACGGAGTGGGGAATTCACCCCTCCACTTT. Its protein is CASIGNGVGNSPLHF.

This clonotype was found once. The CDR3 region is CASSLEYNRANQPQHF. For the CDR3, the DNA is TGTGCCAGCAGCTTAGAGTACAACAGGGCAAATCAGCCCCAGCATTTT. The chain has TRBV11-1 and TRBJ1-5, with D possibly matching TRBD1 (6 bases). V shed 1 base and J shed 4 bases, with 14 bases lying between them. The CDR3 is made up of 16 amino acids. The germline V gene encodes CDR1 SGHAT and CDR2 FQDESV (reference sequence).

A word on this clonotype: The junction shows a germline mismatch at one end, possibly a read error. This CDR3 is CAGSRGSSLLNTIYF. CDR3 nucleotides: TGCGCCGGCAGCCGAGGATCGAGCCTCCTAAACACCATATATTTT. This chain joins TRBV4-1 and TRBJ1-3; D is unclear. The CDR3 is 15 residues long. Germline CDR1 MGHRA, CDR2 YSYEKL.

In this sample, this clonotype turned up a few times. The chain recombines TRBV28 with TRBJ2-7; D not certain. V was pared by 7 bases and J by 1 base, with 11 bases between. The CDR3 spans 13 residues. The V gene's germline CDR1 is MDHEN and CDR2 SYDVKM. The CDR3 here is CASNYLVSYEQYF. CDR3 bases: TGTGCCAGCAACTATCTCGTTTCCTACGAGCAGTACTTC.

As concerns this clonotype: One end of the junction does not line up with germline, which may come from a read error. The chain couples TRBV6-2 or TRBV6-3 to TRBJ2-3, with D maybe TRBD2 (7 bases). The CDR3 is 15 residues long. Germline lookup yields CDR1 MNHEY and CDR2 SVGEGT. The CDR3: CASSSAGARIDMQYF. DNA for the CDR3: TGTGCCAGCAGCAGTGCGGGGGCTCGCATAGATATGCAGTATTTT.

This chain uses TRBV11-2 with TRBJ2-3; D ambiguous. The CDR3 length is 14 residues. Germline CDR1 is SGHAT and CDR2 is FQNNGV. CDR3 nucleotide sequence: TGTATCAGCAGCTTACTAAGGAGCACAGATACGCAGTATTTT. Translated: CISSLLRSTDTQYF.

Of note for this clonotype: Relative to the germline gene, one junction end is altered; a read error may explain this. This rearrangement joins TRBV11-2 to TRBJ1-3, with 9 positions matching TRBD1. The germline V gene encodes CDR1 SGHAT and CDR2 FQNNGV. CDR3 length equals 19 residues. The CDR3 DNA follows: TGTGTCAGCAGCAACAGCGGGGACAGGGAGGGGTTGAGAGGAAACATCATATATTTT. As protein: CVSSNSGDREGLRGNIIYF. The whole variable domain, filled in from reference TRBV11-2 and TRBJ1-3, reads EAGVAQSPRYKIIEKRQSVAFWCNPISGHATLYWYQQILGQGPKLLIQFQNNGVVDDSQLPKDRFSAERLKGVDSTLKIQPAKLEDSAVYLCVSSNSGDREGLRGNIIYFGEGSWLTVV.

A note on this clonotype: A single base separates this from a much larger clone, so it may be a read error. The chain employs TRBV6-5 and TRBJ2-3, with 7 nucleotides matching TRBD1. Germline CDR1 MNHEY, CDR2 SVGAGI. The CDR3 runs 14 residues. V shed 5 bases and J 8 bases; nucleotides not matched to a gene: 10. The DNA for the CDR3 is TGTGCCAGCAGTAACAGGGGAGCCGCAGGTACGCAGTATTTT. Translated, it gives CASSNRGAAGTQYF.

Remarks on this clonotype: This may be a read error: a much more frequent sequence differs by one nucleotide. The chain joins TRBV29-1 to TRBJ2-7; no reliable D call. CDR1 is SQVTM, CDR2 ANQGSEA, per germline. V was shortened by 3 bases and J by 6 bases, with 15 bases between the two germline ends. This CDR3 comprises 13 residues. The CDR3 nucleotides read TGCAGCGTTGATGGGCAGGTCCCCCGCGAGCAGTACTTC. It yields the protein CSVDGQVPREQYF.

This clonotype was recorded at least ten times. The V gene is TRBV4-3, the J gene TRBJ2-2; weak D call: TRBD2 (6 bases). The germline V gene encodes CDR1 LGHNA and CDR2 YSLEER. This CDR3 comprises 15 residues. The germline V and J ends were trimmed by 8 bases and 0 bases, with 13 bases remaining between them. The chain's CDR3 is CASGEEGSNTGELFF. CDR3 bases: TGCGCCAGCGGGGAGGAGGGATCGAACACCGGGGAGCTGTTTTTT.

In regard to this clonotype: One end of the junction varies from germline; a read error may be responsible. The gene calls are TRBV4-1 and TRBJ2-1; D uncertain. Germline V gene sequence: CDR1 MGHRA, CDR2 YSYEKL. CDR3 size: 19 residues. CDR3 protein: CAGSQDPAERPSSYNEQFF. CDR3 bases: TGCGCCGGCAGCCAAGATCCTGCAGAGAGGCCGAGCTCCTACAATGAGCAGTTCTTC.

The chain employs TRBV6-5 and TRBJ2-7, with D perhaps matching TRBD2 (6 bases). CDR3 length: 15 amino acids. With 0 bases removed from V and 0 bases from J, the gap between germline ends came to 9 bases. Germline assignment: CDR1 MNHEY and CDR2 SVGAGI. The CDR3 spells CASSYSAGPSYEQYF. The CDR3 coding sequence is TGTGCCAGCAGTTACTCGGCGGGACCCTCCTACGAGCAGTACTTC.

This clonotype was seen just once. A much larger clone differs by one base, so this may be a read error. The genes are TRBV29-1 and TRBJ1-1; 7 positions agree with TRBD1. With 5 bases clipped from V and 3 bases from J, the junction kept 6 bases outside the gene matches. This CDR3 spans 13 amino acids. Per the germline V gene, CDR1 is SQVTM and CDR2 is ANQGSEA. The CDR3: CSVMAGGYTEAFF. CDR3 nucleotides: TGCAGCGTTATGGCAGGGGGGTACACTGAAGCTTTCTTT.

This clonotype was counted a single time. At one boundary the junction diverges from the germline segment, which might be a read error. This chain joins TRBV6-5 and TRBJ2-2; D remains ambiguous. The length of the CDR3 is 15 residues. Germline V gives CDR1 MNHEY, CDR2 SVGAGI. CDR3 protein: CDSSYGRQPTGELFF. DNA for the CDR3: TGTGACAGCAGTTACGGGCGGCAGCCCACCGGGGAGCTGTTTTTT.

The chain joins TRBV2 to TRBJ1-1; D not resolved. The germline V and J ends were trimmed by 8 bases and 1 base, with 8 bases remaining between them. Germline lookup yields CDR1 SNHLY and CDR2 FYNNEI. CDR3 length equals 12 residues. Here the CDR3 DNA reads TGTGCCAGCTGGTCAAAGAACACTGAAGCTTTCTTT. This encodes CASWSKNTEAFF.

The chain employs TRBV29-1 and TRBJ2-1, with D possibly matching TRBD2 (7 bases). The CDR3 runs to 14 residues. The V gene lost 2 bases and the J gene lost 5 bases, with 13 bases spanning the gap. The germline gives CDR1 SQVTM, CDR2 ANQGSEA. The CDR3, as DNA: TGCAGCGTTGAAAGGGGGAGGGCCGACAATGAGCAGTTCTTC. It translates to CSVERGRADNEQFF.

The chain links TRBV7-8 to TRBJ2-4; tentative D call: TRBD2 (6 bases). The germline gives CDR1 SGHVS, CDR2 FQNEAQ. V was cut by 5 bases and J by 8 bases, with 19 bases left in between. CDR3 length equals 15 residues. The CDR3 DNA sequence: TGTGCCAGCAGCGCCAAGGGAGTAGCGGAAGACATTCAGTACTTC. Protein: CASSAKGVAEDIQYF. The entire variable domain, with the rest obtained from reference TRBV7-8 and TRBJ2-4, is as follows: GAGVSQSPRYKVAKRGQDVALRCDPISGHVSLFWYQQALGQGPEFLTYFQNEAQLDKSGLPSDRFFAERPEGSVSTLKIQRTQQEDSAVYLCASSAKGVAEDIQYFGAGTRLSVL.

This clonotype occurred once. A much bigger clone sits one base away, suggesting this may be a read error. The CDR3 loop is CASSLKGPGNIQYF. The CDR3 nucleotides read TGTGCCAGCAGTTTAAAGGGCCCTGGAAACATTCAGTACTTC. V usage is TRBV12-3 or TRBV12-4 and J usage is TRBJ2-4; D is unclear. The CDR3 is made up of 14 amino acids. With 2 bases removed from V and 6 bases from J, the gap between germline ends came to 11 bases.

This chain uses TRBV12-3 or TRBV12-4 with TRBJ2-1, with 13 positions matching TRBD2. Trimming cost V 5 bases and J 3 bases; bases outside gene matches: 7. The CDR3 has 17 amino acids. The CDR3 loop is CASSTSGRAFIYNEQFF. The CDR3 DNA is TGTGCCAGCAGTACTAGCGGGAGGGCCTTTATCTACAATGAGCAGTTCTTC.

This clonotype was seen only a few times. This chain connects TRBV5-1 to TRBJ1-4; weak D call: TRBD1 (6 bases). V was shortened by 3 bases and J by 7 bases, with 13 bases between the two germline ends. Germline CDR1 SGHRS, CDR2 YFSETQ. This CDR3 is built from 14 residues. CDR3 coding DNA: TGCGCCAGCAGCTGGGGGGCGTCGGGTGAAAAACTGTTTTTT. Translating gives CASSWGASGEKLFF.

The chain employs TRBV12-3 or TRBV12-4 and TRBJ2-7; 9 nucleotides align to TRBD1. The CDR3 consists of 13 residues. V was pared by 8 bases and J by 6 bases, with 8 bases of the junction left unmatched. The DNA for the CDR3 is TGTGCCAGCTCATCGGACAGGGGAGCCGAGCAGTACTTC. Translated, it gives CASSSDRGAEQYF.

Regarding this clonotype: Germline and junction disagree at one end, which may indicate a read error. In nucleotides, the CDR3 is TGTGCCATCAGTCCCGACAGTAGATACAATGAGCAGTTCTTC. Amino acids: CAISPDSRYNEQFF. The V gene is TRBV12-3 or TRBV12-4, the J gene TRBJ2-1, with D tentatively TRBD1 (5 bases). This CDR3 contains 14 residues.

The chain is built from TRBV12-3 or TRBV12-4 and TRBJ1-1; unclear D gene. The V end was cut by 7 bases, the J end by 5 bases, with 20 bases between. The CDR3 covers 15 residues. For the CDR3, the DNA is TGTGCCAGCACCTTCATTTTGGATAGGAAAACTGAAGCTTTCTTT. As protein: CASTFILDRKTEAFF.

On this clonotype itself: An end of the junction differs from the germline gene, which may be a read error. The gene calls are TRBV5-4 and TRBJ2-3, with TRBD1 matching 12 bases. The germline V gene encodes CDR1 SGHNT and CDR2 YYREEE (reference sequence). There are 15 residues in the CDR3. The CDR3 sequence is CAGSPGTGGRETQYF. The CDR3 DNA reads as TGTGCCGGCAGCCCAGGGACAGGGGGCAGGGAAACGCAGTATTTT. Full variable domain (remainder filled in from reference TRBV5-4 and TRBJ2-3): ETGVTQSPTHLIKTRGQQVTLRCSSQSGHNTVSWYQQALGQGPQFIFQYYREEENGRGNFPPRFSGLQFPNYSSELNVNALELDDSALYLCAGSPGTGGRETQYFGPGTRLTVL.